This TCR beta chain was obtained from a study of T cell clusters in autoimmune cytopenias. The study, taken as a whole, reports: A dominant lymphoma-associated repertoire apparently masked the cluster-lack signature in secondary cytopenia versus chronic lymphocytic leukemia.

On this clonotype itself: Its target is unknown.

TRB was amplified from roughly 270 ng of peripheral blood genomic DNA per sample. The CDR3 is 16 residues long. The germline CDR1 and CDR2 sequences are KGHSH and LQKENI. Multiplex touch-down PCR amplified TRB using TRB-A and TRB-B pools in one tube. TCRdb re-analyzed the multiplex PCR reads; it lists each CDR3 protein once, without DNA. Here the sample table reports nearly 9,000 distinct CDR3 sequences. This chain links TRBV18 with TRBJ2-7. The TCR was taken from a human donor with an autoimmune cytopenia or autoimmune hepatitis (not recorded which). The sequencing sample was made of peripheral blood. The chain's CDR3 is CASSPPITKPAYEQYF.